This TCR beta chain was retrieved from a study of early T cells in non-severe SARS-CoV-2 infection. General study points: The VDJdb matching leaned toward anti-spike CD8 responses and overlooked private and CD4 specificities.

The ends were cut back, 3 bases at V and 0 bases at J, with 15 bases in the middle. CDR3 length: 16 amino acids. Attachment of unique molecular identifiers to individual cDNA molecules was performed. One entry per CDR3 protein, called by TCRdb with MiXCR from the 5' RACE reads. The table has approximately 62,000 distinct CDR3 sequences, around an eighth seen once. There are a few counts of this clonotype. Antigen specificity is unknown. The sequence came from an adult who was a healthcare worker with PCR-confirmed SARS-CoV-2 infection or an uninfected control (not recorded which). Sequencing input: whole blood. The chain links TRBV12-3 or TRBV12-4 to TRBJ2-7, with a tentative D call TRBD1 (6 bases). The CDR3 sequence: CASSFRARGPSYEQYF. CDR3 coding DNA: TGTGCCAGCAGTTTTAGGGCCAGGGGACCCTCCTACGAGCAGTACTTC.